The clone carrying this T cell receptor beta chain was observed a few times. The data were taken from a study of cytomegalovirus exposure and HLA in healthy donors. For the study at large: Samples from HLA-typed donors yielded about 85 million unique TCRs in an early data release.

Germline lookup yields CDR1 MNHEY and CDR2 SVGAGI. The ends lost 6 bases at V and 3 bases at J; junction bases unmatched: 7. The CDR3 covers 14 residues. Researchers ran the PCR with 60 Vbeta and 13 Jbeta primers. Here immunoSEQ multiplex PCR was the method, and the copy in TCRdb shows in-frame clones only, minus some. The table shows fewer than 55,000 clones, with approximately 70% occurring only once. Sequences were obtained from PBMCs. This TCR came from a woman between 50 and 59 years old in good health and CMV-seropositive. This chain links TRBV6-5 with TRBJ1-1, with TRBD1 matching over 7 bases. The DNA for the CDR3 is TGTGCCAGCAGGACACAGGGGAAGGACACTGAAGCTTTCTTT. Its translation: CASRTQGKDTEAFF.